A single sample gave rise to the 7 T cell receptor beta chains below, sequenced in a study of cytomegalovirus exposure and HLA in healthy donors. Vbeta (60) and Jbeta (13) primers were used in the PCR. Profiled with immunoSEQ multiplex PCR; TCRdb holds only in-frame clones, not every one. The table has about 160,000 clones, more than 80% seen once. Material: PBMCs. These receptors were collected from a woman between 45 and 60 years old in good health and CMV-seronegative.

This clone has more than one count but fewer than ten. As DNA, the CDR3 is TGTGCCTGGGGCGGAGGGACAGGGGTCCTTTCGAGCTCCTACAATGAGCAGTTCTTC. Amino acids: CAWGGGTGVLSSSYNEQFF. The V and J genes are TRBV30 and TRBJ2-1; 10 bases are shared with TRBD1. V gave up 5 bases and J gave up 0 bases; unmatched junction bases: 16. Looked up from germline, CDR1 is GTSNPN and CDR2 is SVGIG (reference sequence). This CDR3 comprises 19 residues.

This chain joins TRBV5-4 and TRBJ1-2; a possible D gene is TRBD1 (6 bases). Per germline, CDR1 SGHNT and CDR2 YYREEE (reference sequence). CDR3 length: 15 amino acids. The V gene lost 0 bases and the J gene lost 5 bases, with 14 bases spanning the gap. CDR3 protein: CASSLGTGTPYGYTF. In DNA, the CDR3 is TGTGCCAGCAGCTTGGGAACCGGGACACCGTATGGCTACACCTTC.

The chain employs TRBV9 and TRBJ2-3, with TRBD1 as a possible D gene (5 bases). Trimming pared 6 bases from V and 1 base from J, leaving 12 bases between. This CDR3 has 14 amino acids. The germline V gene has CDR1 SGDLS and CDR2 YYNGEE. The CDR3 region has the DNA TGTGCCAGCACCTTAGGGGCTGGCACAGATACGCAGTATTTT. It encodes CASTLGAGTDTQYF.

The CDR3 DNA is TGTGCCAGCAGACAACGGACAGAGGCCAAAAACATTCAGTACTTC. This sequence encodes CASRQRTEAKNIQYF. The chain recombines TRBV2 with TRBJ2-4, with D possibly matching TRBD1 (6 bases). The V gene lost 6 bases and the J gene lost 1 base, with 13 bases spanning the gap. The CDR3 covers 15 residues. In germline, CDR1 is SNHLY, CDR2 FYNNEI.

This clone came up once. This rearrangement joins TRBV7-9 to TRBJ1-1; no clear D gene. With 3 bases removed from V and 3 bases from J, the gap between germline ends came to 5 bases. The CDR3 length is 12 residues. Germline CDR1 reads SEHNR; CDR2 reads FQNEAQ (reference sequence). CDR3 protein: CASSFYHTEAFF. CDR3 in DNA: TGTGCCAGCAGCTTCTATCACACTGAAGCTTTCTTT.

This clone was seen only once. The V gene is TRBV7-7, the J gene TRBJ2-1, with D tentatively TRBD2 (5 bases). The V and J ends lost 3 bases and 7 bases respectively, with 16 bases between them. Per the germline V gene, CDR1 is SSHAT and CDR2 is FNYEAQ (reference sequence). The CDR3 is made up of 15 amino acids. In DNA, the CDR3 is TGTGCCAGCAGCTTCCTGGCGGGCCCTGATAATGAGCAGTTCTTC. It is translated as CASSFLAGPDNEQFF. Together with reference TRBV7-7 and TRBJ2-1, the CDR3 gives the full variable domain: GAGVSQSPRYKVTKRGQDVTLRCDPISSHATLYWYQQALGQGPEFLTYFNYEAQPDKSGLPSDRFSAERPEGSISTLTIQRTEQRDSAMYRCASSFLAGPDNEQFFGPGTRLTVL.

The gene calls are TRBV15 and TRBJ2-5; 14 positions match TRBD2. Germline-derived CDR1 and CDR2 are LNHNV and YYDKDF (reference sequence). Trimming took 3 bases from V and 6 from J; bases not matched to a gene: 6. The CDR3 length is 16 residues. The chain's CDR3 is CATSRATSGGDQTQYF. The CDR3 coding sequence is TGTGCCACCAGCAGGGCGACTAGCGGGGGGGATCAGACCCAGTACTTC.